The 7 T cell receptor beta chains below come from one sample, sequenced in a study of CXCR3-negative and CXCR3-positive naive CD8 T cells. UMI-labeled 5' RACE TRB cDNA libraries were prepared from the cells. Reanalyzing the 5' RACE reads, TCRdb keeps one entry per CDR3 protein, without DNA. The sample totals about 6,700 distinct CDR3 sequences; its top ten clones hold approximately 1.1%. What was sequenced was naive CXCR3- CD8+ T cells from blood. The sample's subset: CD45RO-CCR7+CD27+CD95- naive CD8+ T cells lacking CXCR3 (TNR3-). The receptors derive from a human donor in good health. Some clones in this sample may be carry-over from other donors' samples.

Judged by frequency, this clonotype is medium-sized. V is TRBV20-1 and J is TRBJ2-5; the TCRdb call, TRBD1, lacks DNA for checking. Germline CDR1 is DFQATT and CDR2 is SNEGSKA (reference sequence). The CDR3 extends over 15 amino acids. The chain's CDR3 is CSARAPTGSQETQYF.

This clonotype registers medium-sized (0.01 to 0.1%) by frequency. CDR3 loop: CASSPAGLAGGPGYEQYF. V gene TRBV12-3 or TRBV12-4 combines with J gene TRBJ2-7; TCRdb lists TRBD2, though no DNA is available to test this call. The CDR3 runs to 18 residues.

This clonotype registers medium-sized by frequency. This CDR3 is CSVKLAGAPDTQYF. V is TRBV29-1 and J is TRBJ2-3; TCRdb reports TRBD2, a call that lacks DNA to check it against. Germline CDR1 is SQVTM and CDR2 is ANQGSEA. This CDR3 contains 14 residues.

CDR3 loop: CSPGGGSENEKTVFF. This chain connects TRBV29-1 to TRBJ1-4. CDR3 length equals 15 residues. Per the germline V gene, CDR1 is SQVTM and CDR2 is ANQGSEA. Based on the CDR3 plus reference TRBV29-1 and TRBJ1-4, the full variable domain is SAVISQKPSRDICQRGTSLTIQCQVDSQVTMMFWYRQQPGQSLTLIATANQGSEATYESGFVIDKFPISRPNLTFSTLTVSNMSPEDSSIYLCSPGGGSENEKTVFFGSGTQLSVL.

The chain joins TRBV13 to TRBJ1-3. Germline assignment: CDR1 PRHDT and CDR2 FYEKMQ (reference sequence). This CDR3 has 14 residues. The CDR3: CASSFGGSGNTIYF.

This chain connects TRBV20-1 to TRBJ1-2; without DNA, the TCRdb call of TRBD1 cannot be checked. Germline V gene lookup returns CDR1 DFQATT and CDR2 SNEGSKA (reference sequence). The CDR3 loop spans 11 amino acids. The chain's CDR3 is CSASRDSGYTF.

The chain is built from TRBV29-1 and TRBJ2-1. This CDR3 has 13 residues. From germline, CDR1 is SQVTM and CDR2 ANQGSEA. CDR3 amino acids: CSVETGTYNEQFF.